This T cell receptor (beta chain) was captured by sequencing in a study of T cell repertoires in cytomegalovirus infection. In the study overall: The authors used CMV epitopes that were HLA-C-restricted (recently identified) and HLA-B-restricted (well studied). Public signatures in TCR beta pointed to CMV infection and matching HLA type.

The study, taken as a whole, reports: HLA-C-restricted CMV clonotypes gave the most frequent clonotype in two of eight donors. Totalled public TCR beta family frequency picked out people who carried CMV plus the relevant HLA.

TCRdb redid the calling of the reads with MiXCR, one entry per CDR3 protein. The table lists about half a million distinct CDR3 sequences, roughly a third of them singletons. Germline-derived CDR1 and CDR2 are SGHTA and FQGNSA. The V gene end was trimmed by 0 bases and the J gene end by 7 bases; junction bases not matched to a gene: 7. This CDR3 is built from 16 residues. Only a few counts were recorded for this clonotype. What it binds is not known. The chain uses TRBV7-2 and TRBJ2-1; 9 bases map to TRBD1. This sample comprised cultured PBMCs, obtained from culture after CMV antigen stimulation. This clonotype was sampled from a human donor in good health (CMV status not recorded). Some clones in this sample may be carry-over from other donors' samples. Here the CDR3 reads CASSLAQGAVRNEQFF. The CDR3 nucleotides read TGTGCCAGCAGCTTAGCACAGGGGGCGGTTCGGAATGAGCAGTTCTTC.